Listed below are T cell receptor beta chains from one sample, sequenced in a study of neurological immune-mediated disorders. MiXCR, run by TCRdb on the 5' RACE reads, gives a single entry per CDR3 protein. The data show 54,000 or so distinct CDR3 sequences, around 3.6% seen once. The sample comprised PBMCs. The receptors derive from a woman aged 30 to 39 with multiple sclerosis. Each CDR3 is given with its conserved first and last residue. Fields, in order: V gene, CDR3 protein.

V gene: TRBV12-3/TRBV12-4
CDR3 protein: CASSSSSSGGPRIF

V gene: TRBV21-1
CDR3 protein: CASSKIGPGGPVVLSYEQYF

V gene: TRBV20-1
CDR3 protein: CRVEGGVGNTEAFF

V gene: TRBV5-5
CDR3 protein: CASSRPGTYEQYF

V gene: TRBV20-1
CDR3 protein: CSATRSGELFF

V gene: TRBV10-3
CDR3 protein: CAINRALNSYEQYF

V gene: TRBV5-1
CDR3 protein: CASSLEGVFYNEQFF

V gene: TRBV20-1
CDR3 protein: CSARGIGGQGYQPQNF

V gene: TRBV20-1
CDR3 protein: CSARVPGNQPQHF

V gene: TRBV10-3
CDR3 protein: CAISEQGRGQPQHF

V gene: TRBV2
CDR3 protein: CASRGWQSNEKLFF

V gene: TRBV2
CDR3 protein: CASRDRDGTDTQYF

V gene: TRBV18
CDR3 protein: CASSHGEGAEAFF

V gene: TRBV20-1
CDR3 protein: CSARRMSSYEQYF

V gene: TRBV5-1
CDR3 protein: CASSEQGTEAFF

V gene: TRBV7-9
CDR3 protein: CASSQTRNTGELFF

V gene: TRBV9
CDR3 protein: CASSVALGLAGGANTGELFF

V gene: TRBV12-3/TRBV12-4
CDR3 protein: CASSPAGSGELFF

V gene: TRBV7-2
CDR3 protein: CASSLLTSGRANNEQFF

V gene: TRBV20-1
CDR3 protein: CSAAPTGNKNTEAFF

V gene: TRBV12-5
CDR3 protein: CASAGNYEQYF

V gene: TRBV7-2
CDR3 protein: CASSLVSETQYF

V gene: TRBV7-2
CDR3 protein: CASSLDAGDYNEQFF

V gene: TRBV5-1
CDR3 protein: CASSLGDRVDQPQHF

V gene: TRBV28
CDR3 protein: CASIKDGASGNTIYF

V gene: TRBV20-1
CDR3 protein: CSAILPTPADTQYF

V gene: TRBV20-1
CDR3 protein: CSAAGGYEQYF

V gene: TRBV20-1
CDR3 protein: CSAMSRRETQYF

V gene: TRBV5-1
CDR3 protein: CASSLTGRDTEAFF

V gene: TRBV27
CDR3 protein: CASSIGGAYEQYF

V gene: TRBV10-3
CDR3 protein: CAISELGGGGQPQNF

V gene: TRBV5-5
CDR3 protein: CASSLGRTGGNTEAFF

V gene: TRBV11-2
CDR3 protein: CASSLVWIGGDTQYF

V gene: TRBV6-5
CDR3 protein: CASSPPGLPREQYF

V gene: TRBV28
CDR3 protein: CASSPTGGRKSGNTIYF

V gene: TRBV5-4
CDR3 protein: CAGTRTSGSNEQFF

V gene: TRBV27
CDR3 protein: CASSRRLTDTQYF

V gene: TRBV20-1
CDR3 protein: CSVGRNTGELFF

V gene: TRBV27
CDR3 protein: CASSLTTGAGGSYNEQFF

V gene: TRBV28
CDR3 protein: CASRSQGGSYEQYF

V gene: TRBV5-1
CDR3 protein: CASSLAGMGAYEQYF

V gene: TRBV12-3/TRBV12-4
CDR3 protein: CASSPKRDTDQPQHF

V gene: TRBV20-1
CDR3 protein: CSALADPRDTQYF

V gene: TRBV10-2
CDR3 protein: CASSPGAEYNSPLNF

V gene: TRBV15
CDR3 protein: CATSGTNNEQFF

V gene: TRBV12-3/TRBV12-4
CDR3 protein: CASSRAAGRLYNSPLNF

V gene: TRBV5-6
CDR3 protein: CASSFRGIGYGYTF

V gene: TRBV20-1
CDR3 protein: CSARDLGHPGWGYTF

V gene: TRBV7-2
CDR3 protein: CASSLTSHEQFF

V gene: TRBV6-5
CDR3 protein: CASRSGLAPTDTQYF